A selection of T cell receptor beta chains follows, all from one sample in a study of blood T cell repertoires in COVID-19. Sequencing was performed with immunoSEQ multiplex PCR; in TCRdb, only in-frame clones are kept and a portion is missing. The sample contains about 120,000 clones, around 80% of which appear only once. The specimen was peripheral blood. Receptors were obtained from a man between 60 and 70 years old with active or convalescent COVID-19. Each CDR3 is given with its conserved first and last residue. A D gene is named only where the DNA matches it firmly. The size entry is marked missing in some rows and otherwise reads once, few, many or a size class.

j_gene | abundance | v_gene | d_gene | CDR3nt | CDR3aa
TRBJ2-2 | - | TRBV5-1 | TRBD2 | TGCGCCAGCAGCTTGAGCGGGAGTAGGGCCGGGGAGCTGTTTTTT | CASSLSGSRAGELFF
TRBJ2-3 | - | TRBV13 | TRBD1 | TGTGCCAGCAGCTCGGGACAGGGTGCAGATACGCAGTATTTT | CASSSGQGADTQYF
TRBJ2-2 | - | TRBV11-3 | - | TGTGCCAGCAGCCCCCCGGGGAGGACCGGGGAGCTGTTTTTT | CASSPPGRTGELFF
TRBJ2-2 | - | TRBV9 | - | TGTGCCAGCAGCGTAGGCGGTAGCTGGAACACCGGGGAGCTGTTTTTT | CASSVGGSWNTGELFF
TRBJ1-2 | once | TRBV7-9 | TRBD1 | TGTGCCAGCAGCCCCAGGGACAGCATTTATGGCTACACCTTC | CASSPRDSIYGYTF
TRBJ2-7 | - | TRBV7-6 | - | TGTGCCAGCAGCCCAAAACTGGGCCCCTACGAGCAGTACTTC | CASSPKLGPYEQYF
TRBJ1-5 | - | TRBV9 | - | TGTGCCAGCAGCGCCCTATTCGACAGCCTTCGGTCCCAGCATTTT | CASSALFDSLRSQHF
TRBJ1-1 | many | TRBV2 | - | TGTGCCAGCAGGCCAGGGCCGATGAACACTGAAGCTTTCTTT | CASRPGPMNTEAFF
TRBJ2-7 | - | TRBV6-5 | TRBD2 | TGTGCCACTACTACTAGGGGAGGGGTCGACGAGCAGTACTTC | CATTTRGGVDEQYF
TRBJ1-2 | - | TRBV18 | TRBD1 | TGTGCCAGCTCACCAACGGGACAGAGGGTAATTAGGGGCTACACCTTC | CASSPTGQRVIRGYTF
TRBJ2-7 | - | TRBV30 | - | TGTGCCTGGAGTGTGGGGACTTGGAACTCCTACGAGCAGTACTTC | CAWSVGTWNSYEQYF
TRBJ2-5 | few | TRBV6-5 | TRBD1 | TGTGCCAGCATCAAGGACAGGGGGCTAGAGACCCAGTACTTC | CASIKDRGLETQYF
TRBJ2-1 | - | TRBV19 | TRBD2 | TGTGCCAGTAGTTTCCCGACTAGCGGGATCGGATACAATGAGCAGTTCTTC | CASSFPTSGIGYNEQFF
TRBJ1-2 | once | TRBV7-8 | TRBD1 | TGTGCCAGCAGCTCCGGGACAGGTACTCGCAACTATGGCTACACCTTC | CASSSGTGTRNYGYTF
TRBJ1-5 | once | TRBV28 | TRBD1 | TGTGCCAGCAATCAGGACAGGGCCCTTGGGCCCCAGCATTTT | CASNQDRALGPQHF
TRBJ2-1 | - | TRBV7-8 | - | TGTGCCAGCAGCTTAGACGGGAGAAGCAATGAGCAGTTCTTC | CASSLDGRSNEQFF
TRBJ2-5 | - | TRBV27 | TRBD1 | TGTGCCAGCAGTTATACGGGACAGCAAGAGACCCAGTACTTC | CASSYTGQQETQYF
TRBJ1-1 | - | TRBV7-9 | - | TGTGCCAGCACCAAACCGGGATACACTGAAGCTTTCTTT | CASTKPGYTEAFF
TRBJ2-3 | - | TRBV5-4 | - | TGTGCCAGCAGCTTGGGGAGGGGGCAGGCAGATACGCAGTATTTT | CASSLGRGQADTQYF
TRBJ2-1 | - | TRBV28 | TRBD2 | TGTGCCAGCAGTTTACTAGCGGGAGGGACGAATGAGCAGTTCTTC | CASSLLAGGTNEQFF
TRBJ2-3 | - | TRBV4-1 | TRBD2 | TGCGCCAGCTCAAAGCGGGAGGGCACAGATACGCAGTATTTT | CASSKREGTDTQYF
TRBJ2-7 | - | TRBV5-1 | - | TGCGCCAGCAGCCCCAGACAGTTCAACCCCCGGGAGCAGTACTTC | CASSPRQFNPREQYF
TRBJ1-6 | - | TRBV5-6 | TRBD1 | TGTGCCAGCAACCAGGGACAGGGGAATAATTCACCCCTCCACTTT | CASNQGQGNNSPLHF
TRBJ1-1 | once | TRBV6-5 | TRBD1 | TGTGCCAGCAGAACCGACAGGGGTGGAACTGAAGCTTTCTTT | CASRTDRGGTEAFF
TRBJ1-3 | - | TRBV5-1 | - | TGCGCCAGCAGCTTGGGGGAGAGGGCCGCAACTGGAAACACCATATATTTT | CASSLGERAATGNTIYF
TRBJ1-4 | - | TRBV28 | - | TGTGCCAGCAGTCCACCGGGAGTTACTAATGAAAAACTGTTTTTT | CASSPPGVTNEKLFF
TRBJ1-5 | - | TRBV12-3/TRBV12-4 | - | TGTGCCAGCAGGACATTTAACAATCAGCCCCAGCATTTT | CASRTFNNQPQHF
TRBJ2-1 | - | TRBV11-1 | TRBD2 | TGTGCCAGCAGCTCCCCACGACTAGCGGGGATCAATGAGCAGTTCTTC | CASSSPRLAGINEQFF
TRBJ2-5 | - | TRBV18 | TRBD1 | TGTGCCAGCGGACGTGAGACAGGGGAGAAGGAGACCCAGTACTTC | CASGRETGEKETQYF
TRBJ2-7 | few | TRBV29-1 | TRBD2 | TGCAGCGTTGAAGGGACTAGCGGACCCCTCGAGCAGTACTTC | CSVEGTSGPLEQYF
TRBJ2-3 | - | TRBV7-8 | TRBD1 | TGTGCCAGCAGCCCGGACAGGGAACCAGATACGCAGTATTTT | CASSPDREPDTQYF
TRBJ2-3 | - | TRBV29-1 | TRBD1 | TGCAGCGTTTTAAGACAGGGTCCAGATACGCAGTATTTT | CSVLRQGPDTQYF
TRBJ2-1 | - | TRBV4-3 | - | TGCGCCAGCAGCCAAACAAGCGAGCCCTACAATGAGCAGTTCTTC | CASSQTSEPYNEQFF
TRBJ2-7 | - | TRBV2 | TRBD1 | TGTGCCAGCAGTGAAGAGACAGGGGGCTACGAGCAGTACTTC | CASSEETGGYEQYF
TRBJ2-1 | - | TRBV27 | TRBD2 | TGTGCCAGCAGTGGGAGGGGATCCTACAATGAGCAGTTCTTC | CASSGRGSYNEQFF
TRBJ1-6 | - | TRBV7-2 | TRBD1 | TGTGCCAGCAGCTCCGGACAGGGAGGGTCACCCCTCCACTTT | CASSSGQGGSPLHF
TRBJ2-1 | once | TRBV7-6 | - | TGTGCCAGCAGCGGCTTCGAGCGGCCCTACAATGAGCAGTTCTTC | CASSGFERPYNEQFF
TRBJ1-2 | - | TRBV5-5 | TRBD1 | TGTGCCAGCAGCGCCCCGGGGGCGACAGGGGGTGTCTATGGCTACACCTTC | CASSAPGATGGVYGYTF
TRBJ2-1 | - | TRBV7-3 | - | TGTGCCAGCAGCTTCGACGGGAAAGCCTACAATGAGCAGTTCTTC | CASSFDGKAYNEQFF
TRBJ2-2 | - | TRBV9 | - | TGTGCCAGCAGCGGTCAGGACGGGATTAACACCGGGGAGCTGTTTTTT | CASSGQDGINTGELFF
TRBJ1-1 | - | TRBV7-9 | TRBD1 | TGTGCCAGCAGCTTAAGGGACAGGGGGATTACTGAAGCTTTCTTT | CASSLRDRGITEAFF
TRBJ2-2 | once | TRBV7-6 | TRBD2 | TGTGCCAGCAGCTTCCACCCACCTAGCGGGAGGGCCCGGGGCACCGGGGAGCTGTTTTTT | CASSFHPPSGRARGTGELFF
TRBJ2-6 | - | TRBV6-2/TRBV6-3 | TRBD1 | TGTGCCAGCAGTCATGGGACAGGTTACTCTGGGGCCAACGTCCTGACTTTC | CASSHGTGYSGANVLTF
TRBJ2-2 | - | TRBV29-1 | - | TGCAGCGTTGAACTGGTCAGGCACACCGGGGAGCTGTTTTTT | CSVELVRHTGELFF
TRBJ2-7 | once | TRBV7-2 | TRBD2 | TGTGCCAGCAGCTTAGATCCAGCGGGAGGGCGGGAGCAGTACTTC | CASSLDPAGGREQYF
TRBJ2-7 | - | TRBV27 | - | TGTGCCAGCAGTTCCCCCGGCGGGGGACACGACGAGCAGTACTTC | CASSSPGGGHDEQYF
TRBJ1-1 | - | TRBV28 | - | TGTGCCAGCAGTCCCAGGATACAGGGTGAAGCTTTCTTT | CASSPRIQGEAFF
TRBJ1-4 | - | TRBV28 | - | TGTGCCAGCAGCCCGGGGAGTAATGAAAAACTGTTTTTT | CASSPGSNEKLFF
TRBJ1-1 | - | TRBV27 | - | TGTGCCAGCAGTCCCCCCCAGGGAAGGTACACTGAAGCTTTCTTT | CASSPPQGRYTEAFF
TRBJ2-7 | many | TRBV30 | TRBD1 | TGTGCCTGGAGGTCCCTTCGGGACAGGGGCAACGAGCAGTACTTC | CAWRSLRDRGNEQYF
TRBJ2-7 | - | TRBV6-5 | - | TGTGCCAGCAGTTCCAGGCGTTCCCCCGCCTACGAGCAGTACTTC | CASSSRRSPAYEQYF
TRBJ2-7 | - | TRBV28 | - | TGTGCCAGCAGTTTCCCACAGGAAGTTGACGAGCAGTACTTC | CASSFPQEVDEQYF